This is a list of T cell receptor beta chains from one sample in a study of cytomegalovirus exposure and HLA in healthy donors. Generated by immunoSEQ multiplex PCR, the TCRdb table keeps only in-frame clones and is missing some. The data hold 100,000 to 150,000 clones, with around 73% observed a single time. Sample: PBMCs. The receptors were sampled from a female donor in good health and CMV-seronegative. Each CDR3 is given with its conserved first and last residue. Each record gives: V gene, D gene, clone size, J gene, CDR3 protein, CDR3 DNA. The D gene is left open where the match is weak. Clone size is shown for a subset of rows, as once, few, many or a class of expanded clone.

TRBV28	-	-	TRBJ1-1	CASTLMAGPEAFF	TGTGCCAGCACCCTCATGGCAGGGCCTGAAGCTTTCTTT
TRBV5-4	-	-	TRBJ1-1	CASSPSGQAPEAFF	TGTGCCAGCAGCCCCTCAGGTCAGGCGCCTGAAGCTTTCTTT
TRBV11-2	-	-	TRBJ1-2	CASSSNRGDYGYTF	TGTGCCAGCAGCTCCAACCGGGGAGACTATGGCTACACCTTC
TRBV14	-	-	TRBJ2-1	CASSQRLASTSYNEQFF	TGTGCCAGCAGCCAAAGGCTAGCCTCGACCTCCTACAATGAGCAGTTCTTC
TRBV29-1	TRBD1	-	TRBJ2-2	CSVIPGQGIIETGELFF	TGCAGCGTTATTCCGGGACAGGGGATAATTGAGACCGGGGAGCTGTTTTTT
TRBV7-3	-	-	TRBJ1-1	CASSAGGWDTEAFF	TGTGCCAGCAGCGCCGGGGGGTGGGACACTGAAGCTTTCTTT
TRBV4-1	-	few	TRBJ2-5	CASSQDPGNVGETQYF	TGCGCCAGCAGCCAAGATCCGGGGAACGTGGGAGAGACCCAGTACTTC
TRBV11-2	TRBD1	-	TRBJ2-7	CASSLTPGTDYEQYF	TGTGCCAGCAGCTTAACTCCCGGGACAGACTACGAGCAGTACTTC
TRBV7-2	-	-	TRBJ1-2	CASSLVGGRANYGYTF	TGTGCCAGCAGCTTAGTCGGGGGGCGAGCTAACTATGGCTACACCTTC
TRBV7-2	-	-	TRBJ2-1	CASSLEGSRGYNEQFF	TGTGCCAGCAGCTTAGAGGGTAGCAGGGGCTACAATGAGCAGTTCTTC
TRBV5-6	TRBD2	-	TRBJ2-7	CASSLGISGSSYEQYF	TGTGCCAGCAGCTTGGGTATTAGCGGGAGTTCCTACGAGCAGTACTTC
TRBV7-2	TRBD2	once	TRBJ2-7	CASSLDPGRAYEQYF	TGTGCCAGCAGCTTAGATCCCGGGAGGGCCTACGAGCAGTACTTC
TRBV5-1	TRBD1	-	TRBJ1-1	CASNLGGMNTEAFF	TGCGCCAGCAATCTAGGGGGCATGAACACTGAAGCTTTCTTT
TRBV30	TRBD2	-	TRBJ2-3	CAWSRASGSLTQYF	TGTGCCTGGAGTAGGGCTAGCGGGAGTTTAACGCAGTATTTT
TRBV30	TRBD2	-	TRBJ2-5	CAWSRGASGKTQYF	TGTGCCTGGAGCAGAGGGGCTAGCGGGAAGACCCAGTACTTC
TRBV19	-	-	TRBJ2-7	CASSIQGSSYEQYF	TGTGCCAGTAGTATTCAGGGTTCCAGCTACGAGCAGTACTTC
TRBV6-5	-	-	TRBJ2-5	CAMEGPETQYF	TGTGCTATGGAGGGTCCCGAGACCCAGTACTTC
TRBV7-3	-	-	TRBJ1-1	CASSLWGRGTEAFF	TGTGCCAGCAGCTTATGGGGGAGGGGCACTGAAGCTTTCTTT
TRBV7-9	TRBD2	-	TRBJ2-3	CASSSWRGAGGLRTDTQYF	TGTGCCAGCAGCTCCTGGAGAGGAGCGGGAGGCTTACGCACAGATACGCAGTATTTT
TRBV6-1	-	-	TRBJ1-4	CASSEVGRVNEKLFF	TGTGCCAGCAGTGAAGTCGGCAGGGTCAATGAAAAACTGTTTTTT
TRBV5-1	-	-	TRBJ1-3	CASQEGSSGNTIYF	TGCGCCAGTCAGGAGGGGAGCTCTGGAAACACCATATATTTT
TRBV6-6	TRBD2	-	TRBJ2-1	CASSKFSGSNYNEQFF	TGTGCCAGCAGCAAATTTAGCGGGAGCAACTACAATGAGCAGTTCTTC
TRBV11-2	-	-	TRBJ2-5	CASSGRAQETQYF	TGTGCCAGCAGTGGGCGGGCTCAAGAGACCCAGTACTTC
TRBV28	-	-	TRBJ1-3	CASSFPGSGNTIYF	TGTGCCAGCAGTTTCCCGGGGTCTGGAAACACCATATATTTT
TRBV6-5	TRBD1	-	TRBJ1-2	CASSSSTGGRNYGYTF	TGTGCCAGCAGTTCGTCGACAGGGGGCAGGAACTATGGCTACACCTTC
TRBV5-1	-	few	TRBJ2-7	CASSFELDNSYEQYF	TGCGCCAGCAGCTTTGAGTTGGACAACTCCTACGAGCAGTACTTC
TRBV30	-	-	TRBJ1-2	CASFGGNPGYTF	TGTGCCTCCTTCGGCGGCAACCCCGGCTACACCTTC
TRBV5-1	-	-	TRBJ1-3	CASNRGSGGTGNTIYF	TGCGCCAGCAACCGGGGATCCGGGGGTACGGGAAACACCATATATTTT
TRBV28	TRBD1	-	TRBJ2-7	CASSSPGQVYEQYF	TGTGCCAGCAGTTCACCGGGACAGGTCTACGAGCAGTACTTC
TRBV28	-	-	TRBJ2-6	CASSPPSGANVLTF	TGTGCCAGCAGTCCTCCCTCTGGGGCCAACGTCCTGACTTTC
TRBV5-6	TRBD2	once	TRBJ2-2	CASSSGTSGYTGELFF	TGTGCCAGCAGCTCCGGGACTAGCGGGTACACCGGGGAGCTGTTTTTT
TRBV9	-	-	TRBJ2-2	CASSESGGNPTGELFF	TGTGCCAGCAGCGAAAGTGGAGGGAACCCCACCGGGGAGCTGTTTTTT
TRBV4-2	TRBD1	-	TRBJ2-5	CASSQGQEEETQYF	TGTGCCAGCAGCCAGGGACAGGAGGAAGAGACCCAGTACTTC